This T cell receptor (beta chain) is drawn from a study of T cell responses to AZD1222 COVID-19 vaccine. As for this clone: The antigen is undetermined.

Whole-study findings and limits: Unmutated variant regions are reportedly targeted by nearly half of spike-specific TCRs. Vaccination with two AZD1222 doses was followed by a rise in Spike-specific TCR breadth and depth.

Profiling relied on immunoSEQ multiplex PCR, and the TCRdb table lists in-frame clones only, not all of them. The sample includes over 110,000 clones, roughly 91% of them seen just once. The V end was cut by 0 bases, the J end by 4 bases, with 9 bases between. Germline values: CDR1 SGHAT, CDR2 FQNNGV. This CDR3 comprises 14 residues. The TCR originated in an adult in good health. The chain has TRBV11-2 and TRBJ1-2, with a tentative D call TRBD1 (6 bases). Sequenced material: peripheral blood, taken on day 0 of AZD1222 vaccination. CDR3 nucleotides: TGTGCCAGCAGCTTAGAAGGGACACCCTATGGCTACACCTTC. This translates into CASSLEGTPYGYTF.